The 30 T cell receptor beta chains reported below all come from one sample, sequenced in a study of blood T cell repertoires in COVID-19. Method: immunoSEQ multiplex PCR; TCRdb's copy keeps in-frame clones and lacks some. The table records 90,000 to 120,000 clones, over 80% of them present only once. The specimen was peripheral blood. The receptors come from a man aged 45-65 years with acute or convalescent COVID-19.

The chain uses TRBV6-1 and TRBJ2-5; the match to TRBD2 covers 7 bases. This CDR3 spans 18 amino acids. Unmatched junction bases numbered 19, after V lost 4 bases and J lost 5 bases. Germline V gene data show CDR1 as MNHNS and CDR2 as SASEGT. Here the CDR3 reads CASSGRGLWGGRRETQYF. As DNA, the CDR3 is TGTGCCAGCAGTGGGAGAGGCCTGTGGGGCGGGAGAAGGGAGACCCAGTACTTC.

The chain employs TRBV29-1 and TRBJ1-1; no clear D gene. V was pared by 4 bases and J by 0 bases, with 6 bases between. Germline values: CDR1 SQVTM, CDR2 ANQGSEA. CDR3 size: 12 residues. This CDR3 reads CSVAFMNTEAFF. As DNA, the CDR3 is TGCAGCGTTGCATTCATGAACACTGAAGCTTTCTTT.

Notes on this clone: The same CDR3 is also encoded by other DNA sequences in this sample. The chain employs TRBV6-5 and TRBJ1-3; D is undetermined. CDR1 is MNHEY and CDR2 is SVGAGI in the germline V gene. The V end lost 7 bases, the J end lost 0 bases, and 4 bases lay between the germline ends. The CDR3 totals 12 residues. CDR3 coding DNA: TGTGCCAGCATATCCTCTGGAAACACCATATATTTT. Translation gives CASISSGNTIYF.

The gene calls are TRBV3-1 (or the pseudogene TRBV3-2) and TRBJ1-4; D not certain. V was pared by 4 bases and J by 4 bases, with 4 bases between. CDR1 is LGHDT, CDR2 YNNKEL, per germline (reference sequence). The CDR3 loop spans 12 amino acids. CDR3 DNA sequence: TGTGCCAGCAGCCGGCTTAATGAAAAACTGTTTTTT. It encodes CASSRLNEKLFF.

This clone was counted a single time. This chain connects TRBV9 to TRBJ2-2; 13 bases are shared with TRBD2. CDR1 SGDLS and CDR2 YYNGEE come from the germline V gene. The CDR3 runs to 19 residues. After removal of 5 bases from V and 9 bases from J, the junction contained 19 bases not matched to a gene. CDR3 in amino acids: CASSPPPKLAGGPAWELFF. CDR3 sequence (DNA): TGTGCCAGCAGTCCGCCCCCAAAACTAGCGGGAGGGCCAGCGTGGGAGCTGTTTTTT.

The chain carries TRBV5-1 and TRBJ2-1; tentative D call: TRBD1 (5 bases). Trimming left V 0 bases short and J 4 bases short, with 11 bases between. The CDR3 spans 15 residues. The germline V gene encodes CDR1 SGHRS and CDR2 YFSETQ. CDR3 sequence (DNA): TGCGCCAGCAGCTTGGCGGCAGGGTCGTACAATGAGCAGTTCTTC. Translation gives CASSLAAGSYNEQFF.

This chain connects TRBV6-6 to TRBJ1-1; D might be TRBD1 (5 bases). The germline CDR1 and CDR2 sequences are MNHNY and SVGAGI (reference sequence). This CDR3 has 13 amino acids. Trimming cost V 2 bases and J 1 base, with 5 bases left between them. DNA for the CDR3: TGTGCCAGCAGTTACACAGGGAACACTGAAGCTTTCTTT. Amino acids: CASSYTGNTEAFF.

The CDR3 sequence is CASSSGLAGGGITDTQYF. In DNA form, the CDR3 reads TGCGCCAGCAGCTCGGGACTAGCGGGAGGCGGGATCACAGATACGCAGTATTTT. The V call is TRBV5-1, the J call TRBJ2-3; 15 nucleotides match TRBD2. V trimming: 3 bases; J trimming: 2 bases; junction bases outside the gene matches: 7. Germline V gene data show CDR1 as SGHRS and CDR2 as YFSETQ. This CDR3 has 18 residues.

The CDR3 loop is CASSIGGGRTNYEQYF. The CDR3 DNA reads as TGTGCCAGTAGTATAGGGGGAGGCAGAACCAATTACGAGCAGTACTTC. The genes are TRBV19 and TRBJ2-7; tentative D call: TRBD2 (6 bases). The CDR3 sequence is 16 residues long. CDR1 and CDR2 from the germline V gene are LNHDA and SQIVND (reference sequence). Trimming removed 1 base from V and 4 bases from J, with 17 bases in between. Drawing the rest from reference TRBV19 and TRBJ2-7, the complete variable domain is DGGITQSPKYLFRKEGQNVTLSCEQNLNHDAMYWYRQDPGQGLRLIYYSQIVNDFQKGDIAEGYSVSREKKESFPLTVTSAQKNPTAFYLCASSIGGGRTNYEQYFGPGTRLTVT.

The CDR3: CASSEILAGGWTGELFF. CDR3 sequence (DNA): TGCGCCAGCAGTGAGATACTAGCGGGAGGGTGGACCGGGGAGCTGTTTTTT. This chain uses TRBV10-2 with TRBJ2-2; TRBD2 matches at 13 bases. V gave up 2 bases and J gave up 5 bases; unmatched junction bases: 5. The CDR3 is 17 residues long. In germline, CDR1 is WSHSY, CDR2 SAAADI.

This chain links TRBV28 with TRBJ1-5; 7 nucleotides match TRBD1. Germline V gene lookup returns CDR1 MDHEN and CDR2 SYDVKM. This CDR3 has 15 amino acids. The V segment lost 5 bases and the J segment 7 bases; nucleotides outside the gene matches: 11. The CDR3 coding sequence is TGTGCCAGCAGTACCGCAGGGGGGATGAGACAGCCCCAGCATTTT. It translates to CASSTAGGMRQPQHF. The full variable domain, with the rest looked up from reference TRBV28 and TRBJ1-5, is DVKVTQSSRYLVKRTGEKVFLECVQDMDHENMFWYRQDPGLGLRLIYFSYDVKMKEKGDIPEGYSVSREKKERFSLILESASTNQTSMYLCASSTAGGMRQPQHFGDGTRLSIL.

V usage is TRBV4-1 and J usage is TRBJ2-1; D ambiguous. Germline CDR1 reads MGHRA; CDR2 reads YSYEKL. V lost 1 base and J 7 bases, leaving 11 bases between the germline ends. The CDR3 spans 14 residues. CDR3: CASSQAYQRNEQFF. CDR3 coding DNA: TGCGCCAGCAGCCAAGCGTATCAGAGGAATGAGCAGTTCTTC.

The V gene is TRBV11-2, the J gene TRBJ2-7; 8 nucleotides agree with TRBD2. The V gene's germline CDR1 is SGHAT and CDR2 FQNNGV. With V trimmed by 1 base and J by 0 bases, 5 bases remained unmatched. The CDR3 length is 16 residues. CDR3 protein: CASSLGAGTSSYEQYF. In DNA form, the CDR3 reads TGTGCCAGCAGCTTAGGAGCCGGGACTAGCTCCTACGAGCAGTACTTC.

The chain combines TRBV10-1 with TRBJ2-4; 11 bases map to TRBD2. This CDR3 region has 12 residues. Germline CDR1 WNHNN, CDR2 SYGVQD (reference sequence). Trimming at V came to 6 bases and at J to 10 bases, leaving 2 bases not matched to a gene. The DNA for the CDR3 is TGCGCCAGCAGCGGGACTAGCGGAATTCAGTACTTC. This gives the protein CASSGTSGIQYF.

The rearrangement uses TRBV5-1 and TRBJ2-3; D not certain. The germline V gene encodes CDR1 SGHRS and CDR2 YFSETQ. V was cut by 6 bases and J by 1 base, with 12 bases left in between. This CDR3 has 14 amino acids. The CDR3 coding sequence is TGCGCCAGCACCACCGGCGGCGGCACAGATACGCAGTATTTT. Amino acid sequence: CASTTGGGTDTQYF.

The CDR3 sequence is CASSRLPGQGADTQYF. For the CDR3, the DNA is TGCGCCAGCAGCCGCCTACCGGGACAGGGGGCAGATACGCAGTATTTT. The J gene is TRBJ2-3, the V gene TRBV4-1, with 11 bases lining up with TRBD1. Germline V gene sequence: CDR1 MGHRA, CDR2 YSYEKL. CDR3 size: 16 residues. The ends lost 4 bases at V and 4 bases at J; junction bases unmatched: 7.

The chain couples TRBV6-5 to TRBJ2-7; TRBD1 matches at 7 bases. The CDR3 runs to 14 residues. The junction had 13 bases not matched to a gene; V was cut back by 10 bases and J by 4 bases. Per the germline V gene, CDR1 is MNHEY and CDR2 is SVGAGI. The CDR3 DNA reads TGTGCCACTGTCCCCGTTGGGACAGCTTACGAGCAGTACTTC. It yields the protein CATVPVGTAYEQYF.

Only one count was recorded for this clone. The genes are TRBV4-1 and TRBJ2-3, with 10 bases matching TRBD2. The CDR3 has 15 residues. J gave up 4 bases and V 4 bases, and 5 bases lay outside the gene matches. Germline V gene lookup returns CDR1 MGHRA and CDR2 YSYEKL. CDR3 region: CASSPLAGVADTQYF. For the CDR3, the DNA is TGCGCCAGCAGCCCGCTAGCGGGAGTGGCAGATACGCAGTATTTT.

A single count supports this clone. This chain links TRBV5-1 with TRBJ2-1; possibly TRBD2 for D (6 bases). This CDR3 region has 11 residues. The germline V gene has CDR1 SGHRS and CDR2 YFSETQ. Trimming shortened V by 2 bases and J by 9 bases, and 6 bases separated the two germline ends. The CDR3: CASSFGGEQFF. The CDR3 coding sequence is TGCGCCAGCAGCTTCGGGGGTGAGCAGTTCTTC. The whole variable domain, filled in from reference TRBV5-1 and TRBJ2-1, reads KAGVTQTPRYLIKTRGQQVTLSCSPISGHRSVSWYQQTPGQGLQFLFEYFSETQRNKGNFPGRFSGRQFSNSRSEMNVSTLELGDSALYLCASSFGGEQFFGPGTRLTVL.

Written as DNA, the CDR3 is TGTGCCAGCAGTACCGACAGGGGGAAATTTAACAATGAGCAGTTCTTC. It codes for CASSTDRGKFNNEQFF. The chain uses TRBV6-2 or TRBV6-3 and TRBJ2-1; 9 bases are shared with TRBD1. J lost 5 bases, V lost 5 bases, and 10 bases had no gene match. From germline, CDR1 is MNHEY and CDR2 SVGEGT. CDR3 length: 16 residues.

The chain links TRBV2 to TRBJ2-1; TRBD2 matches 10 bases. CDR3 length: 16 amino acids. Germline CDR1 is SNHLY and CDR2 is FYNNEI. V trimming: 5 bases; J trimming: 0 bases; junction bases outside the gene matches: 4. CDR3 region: CASSPRTSGSYNEQFF. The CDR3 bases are TGTGCCAGCAGTCCCCGGACTAGCGGCTCCTACAATGAGCAGTTCTTC.

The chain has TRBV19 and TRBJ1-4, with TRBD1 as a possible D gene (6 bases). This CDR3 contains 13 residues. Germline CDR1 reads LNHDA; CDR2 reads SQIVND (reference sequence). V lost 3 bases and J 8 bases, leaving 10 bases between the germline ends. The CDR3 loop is CASSMATGEKLFF. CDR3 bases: TGTGCCAGTAGTATGGCAACAGGGGAAAAACTGTTTTTT. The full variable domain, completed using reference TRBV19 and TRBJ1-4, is DGGITQSPKYLFRKEGQNVTLSCEQNLNHDAMYWYRQDPGQGLRLIYYSQIVNDFQKGDIAEGYSVSREKKESFPLTVTSAQKNPTAFYLCASSMATGEKLFFGSGTQLSVL.

The CDR3 DNA is TGTGCCACCAGTGCCTCGGACAAACTCACCGGGGAGCTGTTTTTT. Amino acids: CATSASDKLTGELFF. The chain carries TRBV24-1 and TRBJ2-2; a weak D match, TRBD1 (5 bases). CDR1 and CDR2 from the germline V gene are KGHDR and SFDVKD. The CDR3 loop spans 15 amino acids. Trimming took 5 bases from V and 4 from J, leaving 13 bases between them.

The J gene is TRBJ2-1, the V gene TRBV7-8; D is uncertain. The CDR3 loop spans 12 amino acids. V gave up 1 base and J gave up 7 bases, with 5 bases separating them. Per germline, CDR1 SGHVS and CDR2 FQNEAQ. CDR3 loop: CASSLGLNEQFF. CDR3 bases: TGTGCCAGCAGCTTAGGGCTTAATGAGCAGTTCTTC.

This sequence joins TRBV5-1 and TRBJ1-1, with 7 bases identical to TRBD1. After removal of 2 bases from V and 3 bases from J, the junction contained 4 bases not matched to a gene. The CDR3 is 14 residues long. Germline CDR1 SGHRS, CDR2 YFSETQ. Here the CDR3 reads CASSFTGEYTEAFF. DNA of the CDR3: TGCGCCAGCAGCTTCACAGGGGAGTACACTGAAGCTTTCTTT.

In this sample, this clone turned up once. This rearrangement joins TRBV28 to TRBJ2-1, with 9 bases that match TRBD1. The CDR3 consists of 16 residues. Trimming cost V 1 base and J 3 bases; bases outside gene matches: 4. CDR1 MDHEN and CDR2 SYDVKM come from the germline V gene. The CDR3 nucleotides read TGTGCCAGCAGTTTATCCGGGACAGGGTACTACAATGAGCAGTTCTTC. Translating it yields CASSLSGTGYYNEQFF. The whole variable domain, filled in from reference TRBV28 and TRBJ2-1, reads DVKVTQSSRYLVKRTGEKVFLECVQDMDHENMFWYRQDPGLGLRLIYFSYDVKMKEKGDIPEGYSVSREKKERFSLILESASTNQTSMYLCASSLSGTGYYNEQFFGPGTRLTVL.

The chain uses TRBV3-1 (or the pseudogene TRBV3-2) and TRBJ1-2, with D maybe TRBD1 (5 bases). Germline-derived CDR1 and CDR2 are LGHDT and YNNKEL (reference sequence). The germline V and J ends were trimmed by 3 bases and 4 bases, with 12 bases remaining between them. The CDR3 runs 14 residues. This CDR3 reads CASSHLVGGYGYTF. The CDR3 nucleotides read TGTGCCAGCAGCCATTTAGTGGGGGGCTATGGCTACACCTTC.

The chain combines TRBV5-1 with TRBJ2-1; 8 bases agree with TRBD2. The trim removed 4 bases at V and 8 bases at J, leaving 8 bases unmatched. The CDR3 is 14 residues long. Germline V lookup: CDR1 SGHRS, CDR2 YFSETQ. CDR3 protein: CASSPRGRWDEQFF. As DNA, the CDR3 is TGCGCCAGCAGCCCCCGCGGGAGGTGGGATGAGCAGTTCTTC.

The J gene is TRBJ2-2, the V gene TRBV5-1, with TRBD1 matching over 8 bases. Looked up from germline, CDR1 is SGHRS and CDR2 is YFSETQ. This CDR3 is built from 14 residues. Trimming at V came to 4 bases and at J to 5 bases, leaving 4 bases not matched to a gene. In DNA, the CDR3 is TGCGCCAGCAGCGGACAGGGTCGTACCGGGGAGCTGTTTTTT. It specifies CASSGQGRTGELFF. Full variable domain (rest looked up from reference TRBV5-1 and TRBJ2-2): KAGVTQTPRYLIKTRGQQVTLSCSPISGHRSVSWYQQTPGQGLQFLFEYFSETQRNKGNFPGRFSGRQFSNSRSEMNVSTLELGDSALYLCASSGQGRTGELFFGEGSRLTVL.

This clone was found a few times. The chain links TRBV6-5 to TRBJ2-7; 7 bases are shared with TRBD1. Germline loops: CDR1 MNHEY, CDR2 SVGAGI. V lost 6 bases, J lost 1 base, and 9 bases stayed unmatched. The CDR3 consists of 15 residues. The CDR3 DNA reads TGTGCCAGCAGGCCACGACAGGGAATTTCCTACGAGCAGTACTTC. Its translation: CASRPRQGISYEQYF.